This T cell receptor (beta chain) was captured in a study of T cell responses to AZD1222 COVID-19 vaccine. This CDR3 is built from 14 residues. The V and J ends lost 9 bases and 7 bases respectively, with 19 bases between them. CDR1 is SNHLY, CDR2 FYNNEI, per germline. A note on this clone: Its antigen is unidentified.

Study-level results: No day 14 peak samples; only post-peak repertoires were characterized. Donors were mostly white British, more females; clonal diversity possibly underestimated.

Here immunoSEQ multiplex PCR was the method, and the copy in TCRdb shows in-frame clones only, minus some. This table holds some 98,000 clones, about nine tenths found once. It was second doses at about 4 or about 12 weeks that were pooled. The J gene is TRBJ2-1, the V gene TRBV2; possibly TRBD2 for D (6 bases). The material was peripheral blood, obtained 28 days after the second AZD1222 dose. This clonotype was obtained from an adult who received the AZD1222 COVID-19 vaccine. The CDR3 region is CARQYETSENEQFF. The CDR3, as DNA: TGTGCCAGGCAGTACGAGACTAGTGAGAATGAGCAGTTCTTC.